The rows below give T cell receptor beta chains drawn from one sample of a study of blood T cell repertoires in COVID-19. Sequencing was performed with immunoSEQ multiplex PCR; in TCRdb, only in-frame clones are kept and a portion is missing. The data contain approximately 300,000 clones, about nine tenths of them seen just once; the ten biggest clones take up about 11%. Sequencing was performed on peripheral blood. These receptors were obtained from a woman in her thirties with COVID-19, enrolled during active disease. CDR3s include the opening cysteine and the closing phenylalanine or tryptophan. Fields, in order: J gene, V gene, D gene, clone size, CDR3 DNA, CDR3 protein. D genes are given only for firm matches. The listing skips clone size in some rows; elsewhere it reads once, few, many or a size class.

TRBJ2-5 | TRBV5-1 | . | . | TGCGCCAGCACACCAGCGGTCTCCCCCCGGGAGACCCAGTACTTC | CASTPAVSPRETQYF
TRBJ1-4 | TRBV4-3 | TRBD1 | . | TGCGCCAGCAGCCAATTCAGGACAGGGAGGGGAGAAAAACTGTTTTTT | CASSQFRTGRGEKLFF
TRBJ2-7 | TRBV19 | TRBD2 | . | TGTGCCAGTAGTCCCGGACTAGCGGGAGGGTACGAGCAGTACTTC | CASSPGLAGGYEQYF
TRBJ1-1 | TRBV9 | . | . | TGTGCCAGCGGTAAAGGGGGAAACACTGAAGCTTTCTTT | CASGKGGNTEAFF
TRBJ2-5 | TRBV7-9 | TRBD2 | . | TGTGCCAGCAGCTCTAGCGGGCAAGAGACCCAGTACTTC | CASSSSGQETQYF
TRBJ2-1 | TRBV2 | TRBD2 | . | TGTGCCAGCAGTGTCTCCGGGACTAGACCCCGCGATGAGCAGTTCTTC | CASSVSGTRPRDEQFF
TRBJ1-4 | TRBV28 | . | . | TGTGCCAGCAGTCCCTGGGGGGAGGGTGAAAAACTGTTTTTT | CASSPWGEGEKLFF
TRBJ2-3 | TRBV24-1 | . | . | TGTGCCACCAGTGGCGGGGCAGATACGCAGTATTTT | CATSGGADTQYF
TRBJ1-2 | TRBV7-8 | . | . | TGTGCCAGCAGCCCGAGGGACTTCGGCTACACCTTC | CASSPRDFGYTF
TRBJ1-4 | TRBV5-1 | . | once | TGCGCCAGCAGCTTGTTCCGGTCAACTAATGAAAAACTGTTTTTT | CASSLFRSTNEKLFF
TRBJ2-7 | TRBV20-1 | . | . | TGCAGTGCTATCCGGGAGTACGAGCAGTACTTC | CSAIREYEQYF
TRBJ2-2 | TRBV19 | . | once | TGTGCCAGTAGTATGCTGACAAGTTTCTGGAACCAGAACACCGGGGAGCTGTTTTTT | CASSMLTSFWNQNTGELFF
TRBJ2-5 | TRBV10-3 | TRBD2 | . | TGTGCCATCGGGAGGGCGGGGGAGACCCAGTACTTC | CAIGRAGETQYF
TRBJ2-7 | TRBV11-2 | . | . | TGTGCCAGCAGCCCGCCGACTGGATACGAGCAGTACTTC | CASSPPTGYEQYF
TRBJ2-7 | TRBV6-6 | . | . | TGTGCCAGCAGCCAAGGGACAAAAACGTACTTC | CASSQGTKTYF
TRBJ2-1 | TRBV7-2 | . | . | TGTGCCAGCAGCTCGGGTGCGGGGAATGAGCAGTTCTTC | CASSSGAGNEQFF
TRBJ2-5 | TRBV24-1 | . | . | TGTGCCACCAGTGACCCAAACCTCAAAGGGGCCCAGTACTTC | CATSDPNLKGAQYF
TRBJ2-1 | TRBV7-3 | TRBD2 | . | TGTGCCAGCAGCATGAATAGCGGGAGCTACAATGAGCAGTTCTTC | CASSMNSGSYNEQFF
TRBJ2-3 | TRBV11-2 | TRBD2 | . | TGTGCCAGAGGGGGTAGCGGGGTTAGCACAGATACGCAGTATTTT | CARGGSGVSTDTQYF
TRBJ2-1 | TRBV11-2 | . | . | TGTGCCAGCAGCTTAGGGGCAGGGGCCGGGACTATTAATGAGCAGTTCTTC | CASSLGAGAGTINEQFF
TRBJ2-3 | TRBV7-2 | TRBD2 | . | TGTGCCAGCAGCTTCCCAGCGGGAGGGCCTGTCGCAGATACGCAGTATTTT | CASSFPAGGPVADTQYF
TRBJ2-1 | TRBV30 | TRBD2 | once | TGTGCCTGGAGGAGTTTTAGCGGGAGGGCCGGCAATGAGCAGTTCTTC | CAWRSFSGRAGNEQFF
TRBJ1-4 | TRBV7-8 | . | . | TGTGCCAGCAGCTTAGGTCCGGGGTTGGGTGAAAAACTGTTTTTT | CASSLGPGLGEKLFF
TRBJ1-6 | TRBV7-9 | . | . | TGTGCCAGCAGTCAGGGTGGGCCCCGTCCCCTCCACTTT | CASSQGGPRPLHF
TRBJ1-2 | TRBV13 | TRBD1 | few | TGTGCCAGCAGCCCCGGACAGGGGGCATTTGGCTACACCTTC | CASSPGQGAFGYTF